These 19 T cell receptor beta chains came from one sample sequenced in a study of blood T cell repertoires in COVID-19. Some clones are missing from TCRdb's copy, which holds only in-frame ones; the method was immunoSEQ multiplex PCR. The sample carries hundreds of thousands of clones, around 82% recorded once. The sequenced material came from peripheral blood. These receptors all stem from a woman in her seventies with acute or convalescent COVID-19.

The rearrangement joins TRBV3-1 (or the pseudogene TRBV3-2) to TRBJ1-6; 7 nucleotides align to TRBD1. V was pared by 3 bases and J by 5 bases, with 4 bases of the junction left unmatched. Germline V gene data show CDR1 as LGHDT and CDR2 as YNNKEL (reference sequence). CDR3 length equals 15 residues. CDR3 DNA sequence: TGTGCCAGCAGCCAGCGGGACAGCCATAATTCACCCCTCCACTTT. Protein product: CASSQRDSHNSPLHF.

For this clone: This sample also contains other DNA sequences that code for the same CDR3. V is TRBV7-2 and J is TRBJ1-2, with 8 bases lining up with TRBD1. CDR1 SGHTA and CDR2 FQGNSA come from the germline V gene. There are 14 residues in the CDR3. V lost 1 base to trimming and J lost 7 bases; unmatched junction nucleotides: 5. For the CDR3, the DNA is TGTGCCAGCAGCTTAGGTCAGGGGGCAGGTGGCTACACCTTC. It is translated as CASSLGQGAGGYTF.

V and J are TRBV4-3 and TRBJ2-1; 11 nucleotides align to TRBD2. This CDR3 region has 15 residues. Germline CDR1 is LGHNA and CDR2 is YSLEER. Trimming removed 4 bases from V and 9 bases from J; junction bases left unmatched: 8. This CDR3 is CASSPLAGGPGEQFF. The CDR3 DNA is TGCGCCAGCAGCCCTTTAGCGGGGGGGCCGGGTGAGCAGTTCTTC.

The CDR3 DNA reads as TGTGCCAGCAGTTACTCCATAGCTGGCGATTGGGTCACTGAAGCTTTCTTT. It is translated as CASSYSIAGDWVTEAFF. This sequence joins TRBV6-2 or TRBV6-3 and TRBJ1-1, with D hard to call. The CDR3 totals 17 residues. CDR1 MNHEY and CDR2 SVGEGT come from the germline V gene. The germline V and J ends were trimmed by 0 bases and 4 bases, with 18 bases remaining between them.

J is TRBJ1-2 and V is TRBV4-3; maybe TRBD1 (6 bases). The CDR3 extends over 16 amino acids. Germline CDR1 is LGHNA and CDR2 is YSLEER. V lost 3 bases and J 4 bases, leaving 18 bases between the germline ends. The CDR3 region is CASSQAIQGVIYGYTF. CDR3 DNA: TGCGCCAGCAGCCAGGCTATACAGGGCGTGATCTATGGCTACACCTTC.

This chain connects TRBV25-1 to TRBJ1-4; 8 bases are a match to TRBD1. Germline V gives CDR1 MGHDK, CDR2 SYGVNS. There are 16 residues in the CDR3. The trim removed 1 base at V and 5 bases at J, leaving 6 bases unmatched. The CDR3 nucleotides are TGTGCCAGCAGTGAATCCGGACAGGGCGTGAATGAAAAACTGTTTTTT. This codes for CASSESGQGVNEKLFF.

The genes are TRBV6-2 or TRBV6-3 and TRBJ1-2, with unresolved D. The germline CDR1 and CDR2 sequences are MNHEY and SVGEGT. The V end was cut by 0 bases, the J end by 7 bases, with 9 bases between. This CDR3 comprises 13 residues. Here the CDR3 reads CASSYSRGIGYTF. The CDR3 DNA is TGTGCCAGCAGTTACTCGAGAGGGATTGGCTACACCTTC.

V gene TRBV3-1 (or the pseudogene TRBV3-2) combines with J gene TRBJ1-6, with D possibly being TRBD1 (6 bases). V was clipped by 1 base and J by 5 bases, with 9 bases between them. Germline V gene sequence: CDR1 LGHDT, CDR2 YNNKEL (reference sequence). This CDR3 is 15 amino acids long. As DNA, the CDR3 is TGTGCCAGCAGCCAAGGGACAGCCAATAATTCACCCCTCCACTTT. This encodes CASSQGTANNSPLHF.

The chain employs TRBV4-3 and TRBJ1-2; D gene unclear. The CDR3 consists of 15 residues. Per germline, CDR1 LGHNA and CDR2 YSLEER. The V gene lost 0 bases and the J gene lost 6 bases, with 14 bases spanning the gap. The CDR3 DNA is TGCGCCAGCAGCCAAGATCGAGGGCGTATGAATGGCTACACCTTC. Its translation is CASSQDRGRMNGYTF.

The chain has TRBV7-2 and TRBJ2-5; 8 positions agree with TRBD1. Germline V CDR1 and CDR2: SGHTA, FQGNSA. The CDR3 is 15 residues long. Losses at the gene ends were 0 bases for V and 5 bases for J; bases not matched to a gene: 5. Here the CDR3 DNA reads TGTGCCAGCAGCTTAGCTAACAGGGGGTTGGAGACCCAGTACTTC. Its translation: CASSLANRGLETQYF.

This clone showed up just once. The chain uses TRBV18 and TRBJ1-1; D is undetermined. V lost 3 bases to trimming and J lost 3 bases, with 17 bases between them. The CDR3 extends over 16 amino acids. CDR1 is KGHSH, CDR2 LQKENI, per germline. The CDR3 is CASSPNRHLPDTEAFF. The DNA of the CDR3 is TGTGCCAGCTCACCCAATAGACATCTCCCGGACACTGAAGCTTTCTTT.

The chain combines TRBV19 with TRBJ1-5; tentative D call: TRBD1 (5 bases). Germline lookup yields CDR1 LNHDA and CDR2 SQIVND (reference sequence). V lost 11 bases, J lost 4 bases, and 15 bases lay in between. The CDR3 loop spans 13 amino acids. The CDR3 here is CAASEGINQPQHF. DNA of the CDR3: TGTGCCGCCTCGGAGGGGATTAATCAGCCCCAGCATTTT.

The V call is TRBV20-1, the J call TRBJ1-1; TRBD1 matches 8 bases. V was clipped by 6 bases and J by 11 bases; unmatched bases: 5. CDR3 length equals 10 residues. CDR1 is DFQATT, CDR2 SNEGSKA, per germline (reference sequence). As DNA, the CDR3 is TGCAGTGCCAGACAGGGGAAGGCTTTCTTT. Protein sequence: CSARQGKAFF.

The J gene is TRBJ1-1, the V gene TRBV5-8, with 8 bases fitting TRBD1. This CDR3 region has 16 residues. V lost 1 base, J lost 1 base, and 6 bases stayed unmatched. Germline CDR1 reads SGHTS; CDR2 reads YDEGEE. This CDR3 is CASSLLRGLRNTEAFF. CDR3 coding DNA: TGTGCCAGCAGCTTGCTCAGGGGGCTTAGGAACACTGAAGCTTTCTTT.

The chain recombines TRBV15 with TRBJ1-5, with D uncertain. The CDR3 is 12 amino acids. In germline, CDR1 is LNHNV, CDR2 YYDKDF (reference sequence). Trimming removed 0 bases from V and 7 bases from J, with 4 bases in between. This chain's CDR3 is CATSRDVQPQHF. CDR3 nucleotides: TGTGCCACCAGCAGAGATGTACAGCCCCAGCATTTT.

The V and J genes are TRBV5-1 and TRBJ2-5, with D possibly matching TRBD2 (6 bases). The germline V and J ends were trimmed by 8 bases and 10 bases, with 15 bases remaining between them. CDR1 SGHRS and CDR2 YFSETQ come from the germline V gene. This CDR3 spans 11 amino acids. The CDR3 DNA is TGCGCCAGTTCGGCGGGGCCAAACCAGTACTTC. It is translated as CASSAGPNQYF.

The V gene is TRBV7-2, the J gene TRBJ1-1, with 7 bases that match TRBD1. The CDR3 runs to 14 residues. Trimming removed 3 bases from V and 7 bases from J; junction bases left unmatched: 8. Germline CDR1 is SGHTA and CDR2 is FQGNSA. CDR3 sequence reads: CASSLKRDRNEAFF. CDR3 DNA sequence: TGTGCCAGCAGCTTGAAACGGGACAGAAATGAAGCTTTCTTT.

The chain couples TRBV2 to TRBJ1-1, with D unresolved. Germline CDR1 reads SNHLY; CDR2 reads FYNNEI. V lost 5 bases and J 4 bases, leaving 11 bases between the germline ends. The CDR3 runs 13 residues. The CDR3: CASSFKPGTEAFF. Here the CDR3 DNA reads TGTGCCAGCAGTTTTAAACCGGGCACTGAAGCTTTCTTT.

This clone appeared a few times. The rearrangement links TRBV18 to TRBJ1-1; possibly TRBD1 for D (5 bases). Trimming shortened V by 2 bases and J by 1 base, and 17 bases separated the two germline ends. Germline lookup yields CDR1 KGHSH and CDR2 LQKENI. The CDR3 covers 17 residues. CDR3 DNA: TGTGCCAGCTCACCAGGGCCGTTAGGGGATGGGAACACTGAAGCTTTCTTT. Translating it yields CASSPGPLGDGNTEAFF. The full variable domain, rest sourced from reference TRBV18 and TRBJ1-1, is NAGVMQNPRHLVRRRGQEARLRCSPMKGHSHVYWYRQLPEEGLKFMVYLQKENIIDESGMPKERFSAEFPKEGPSILRIQQVVRGDSAAYFCASSPGPLGDGNTEAFFGQGTRLTVV.